These T cell receptor beta chains were read from a single sample in a study of CD8 T cells in Susac syndrome. A single record per CDR3 protein comes from TCRdb applying MiXCR to the immunoSEQ multiplex PCR reads. The sample includes approximately 120,000 distinct CDR3 sequences, roughly 93% of them seen just once. Sequenced: CD8+ T cells from PBMCs. The receptors shown here come from a human donor with multiple sclerosis. The CDR3 runs from the conserved cysteine through the conserved F or W. A D gene is named only where the DNA matches it firmly. Rows give clone size only sometimes, using once, few, many, or a class for an expanded clone.

DNA	CDR3	V	J	D	size
TGTGCCAGCAGTCCTTCGACAAACACTGAAGCTTTCTTT	CASSPSTNTEAFF	TRBV28	TRBJ1-1	.	.
TGTGCCAGCAGCGTAGGGGCTAGCGGGAGAGGGAATGAGCAGTTCTTC	CASSVGASGRGNEQFF	TRBV9	TRBJ2-1	TRBD2	.
TGTGCCAGCAGTTTAGTGAGAAGCACAGATACGCAGTATTTT	CASSLVRSTDTQYF	TRBV12-3/TRBV12-4	TRBJ2-3	.	once
TGCAGTGCTAGACTAGCGGGATACACAGATACGCAGTATTTT	CSARLAGYTDTQYF	TRBV20-1	TRBJ2-3	TRBD2	.
TGTGCCACCGAACGGGACCGCGGGGATACGCAGTATTTT	CATERDRGDTQYF	TRBV10-3	TRBJ2-3	.	.
TGCGCCAGCAGCCAAGATCCAGGGCAGCTTTACGAGCAGTACTTC	CASSQDPGQLYEQYF	TRBV4-1	TRBJ2-7	.	.
TGTGCCAGCAGTTTAAGCGGGGAACATCCCTTAGGTGAGCAGTTCTTC	CASSLSGEHPLGEQFF	TRBV28	TRBJ2-1	TRBD2	.
TGTGCCAGCAGCCCAGTAGCGGCCTCCACAGATACGCAGTATTTT	CASSPVAASTDTQYF	TRBV3-1	TRBJ2-3	.	once
TGTGCCAGCATCCCGAACGCCGGGACTAGGGGTCGGGAGACCCAGTACTTC	CASIPNAGTRGRETQYF	TRBV6-1	TRBJ2-5	TRBD2	.
TGTGCCAGCAGCCCCGAGGGGGTGGACAGGGGGGAGACCCAGTACTTC	CASSPEGVDRGETQYF	TRBV12-3/TRBV12-4	TRBJ2-5	TRBD1	.
TGCAGTGCTAGAGATAAGGGAAACGAGCAGTACTTC	CSARDKGNEQYF	TRBV20-1	TRBJ2-7	.	few
TGTGCCAGCAGCAGACCAGGACTAGCGGAAACCGGGGAGCTGTTTTTT	CASSRPGLAETGELFF	TRBV7-9	TRBJ2-2	TRBD2	.
TGTGCCAGTAGTATATCAGGGCGGATGAACACTGAAGCTTTCTTT	CASSISGRMNTEAFF	TRBV19	TRBJ1-1	.	.
TGTGCCAGTGGTTCTTATGGGGCTGAAGCTTTCTTT	CASGSYGAEAFF	TRBV27	TRBJ1-1	.	.
TGCGCCAGCAGCTTGGCCGCAGGGGTGTACGATGAAGCTTTCTTT	CASSLAAGVYDEAFF	TRBV5-1	TRBJ1-1	.	.
TGTGCCAGGCCCACGACAGGGAAAAACATTCAGTACTTC	CARPTTGKNIQYF	TRBV21-1	TRBJ2-4	.	.
TGTGCCAGCAGGTCCAAGAGCTCCTACGAGCAGTACTTC	CASRSKSSYEQYF	TRBV7-9	TRBJ2-7	.	.
TGTGCCAGCAGCTTACCCAGGGAGTGGGAGACCCAGTACTTC	CASSLPREWETQYF	TRBV7-9	TRBJ2-5	.	.
TGTGCCAGCAGCACCCGACTAGCCGTCCCCCCCTTCTCCTACAATGAGCAGTTCTTC	CASSTRLAVPPFSYNEQFF	TRBV7-8	TRBJ2-1	TRBD2	once
TGTGCCAGCAGCGAAAAGCAGGGGGCCTGGGAGACCCAGTACTTC	CASSEKQGAWETQYF	TRBV13	TRBJ2-5	TRBD1	.
TGTGCCAGCAGCGACCGGCAGACCCTATATTCAGCTTTCTTT	CASSDRQTLYSAFF	TRBV7-9	TRBJ1-1	.	.
TGTGCCAGCAGTTACTTCGGGGTTCAGGACGAGCAGTACTTC	CASSYFGVQDEQYF	TRBV6-5	TRBJ2-7	.	.
TGCAGTGCCTATATCGGACAGCCCGAGCAGTACTTC	CSAYIGQPEQYF	TRBV20-1	TRBJ2-7	.	.
TGTGCCAGCAGTTTATCGATCGAATTAAGAGATACGCAGTATTTT	CASSLSIELRDTQYF	TRBV27	TRBJ2-3	.	.
TGTGCCAGCAGCTTAAAAGGGCGAGGGGATGCTGAAGCTTTCTTT	CASSLKGRGDAEAFF	TRBV7-9	TRBJ1-1	.	once
TGCGCCAGCACCTCAGGCAGGGCAAGCGGCTACACCTTC	CASTSGRASGYTF	TRBV4-1	TRBJ1-2	.	.
TGTGCCAGCAGCTTATTCGCGCAGGGGGCGCCTCAGCCCCAGCATTTT	CASSLFAQGAPQPQHF	TRBV7-2	TRBJ1-5	TRBD1	.
TGTGCCAGCAGCGCCCGGACAGGGAGGGTGGGTGAGCAGTTCTTC	CASSARTGRVGEQFF	TRBV7-9	TRBJ2-1	.	.
TGTGCCAGCAGCCCAGGGGGGAACTACGAGCAGTACTTC	CASSPGGNYEQYF	TRBV5-4	TRBJ2-7	.	.
TGCAGTGCTAGAGAACCGAACACCGGGGAGCTGTTTTTT	CSAREPNTGELFF	TRBV20-1	TRBJ2-2	.	.
TGCAGTGCTAGAGATCGTCAGGGGGCTTACAATGAGCAGTTCTTC	CSARDRQGAYNEQFF	TRBV20-1	TRBJ2-1	TRBD1	.
TGTGCCAGCAGTTTATACAGAACCAATGAGCAGTTCTTC	CASSLYRTNEQFF	TRBV27	TRBJ2-1	.	.
TGTGCCAGTAGGACCTCGGACCCTTTATACAATGAGCAGTTCTTC	CASRTSDPLYNEQFF	TRBV19	TRBJ2-1	.	.
TGTGCCAGCAGAGGGGAAGCCGGCGGGGGCTCCTACAATGAGCAGTTCTTC	CASRGEAGGGSYNEQFF	TRBV7-8	TRBJ2-1	TRBD2	.
TGTGCCAGCAGTTTAAGACAGGGAAATAGCGAGCAGTACTTC	CASSLRQGNSEQYF	TRBV28	TRBJ2-7	TRBD1	.
TGCAGTGCTAGAGTACTAGCGGGGGCAACGAACACCGGGGAGCTGTTTTTT	CSARVLAGATNTGELFF	TRBV20-1	TRBJ2-2	TRBD2	.
TGTGCCACCAGTGATCCACAAAGCTATACCGGGGAGCTGTTTTTT	CATSDPQSYTGELFF	TRBV24-1	TRBJ2-2	.	.
TGTGCCAGCAGCTTGGGCGGTAATGAAAAACTGTTTTTT	CASSLGGNEKLFF	TRBV7-9	TRBJ1-4	.	few
TGCGCCAGCAGCCCCCGGGGTAGCGGTTACACAGATACGCAGTATTTT	CASSPRGSGYTDTQYF	TRBV4-1	TRBJ2-3	.	.
TGCAGCGTGGCCGGGACAACCTACGAGCAGTACTTC	CSVAGTTYEQYF	TRBV29-1	TRBJ2-7	.	once
TGCGCCAGCAGCTTTGGCAGGGAGGCTCCCTACGAGCAGTACTTC	CASSFGREAPYEQYF	TRBV5-1	TRBJ2-7	.	.
TGCAGTGCTGACAGGGACGGTACCTACGAGCAGTACTTC	CSADRDGTYEQYF	TRBV20-1	TRBJ2-7	TRBD1	.
TGTGCCAGCAGCTTTTCCTACAATGAGCAGTTCTTC	CASSFSYNEQFF	TRBV5-4	TRBJ2-1	.	once
TGTGCCAGCAGCTTACGAGGCGGACTCACCTCTGGAAACACCATATATTTT	CASSLRGGLTSGNTIYF	TRBV7-3	TRBJ1-3	.	.
TGTGCCATCGGCCCTCCAACTAGCACAGATACGCAGTATTTT	CAIGPPTSTDTQYF	TRBV10-3	TRBJ2-3	.	.
TGCAGTGCTTTTATCCGGGACATAGTTCGCGAGCAGTACTTC	CSAFIRDIVREQYF	TRBV20-1	TRBJ2-7	.	.
TGTGCCAGCTCTACCTACGAGCAGTACTTC	CASSTYEQYF	TRBV6-1	TRBJ2-7	.	.
TGTGCCACCAGTGAGCGACTCGACCGGGAGCTGTTTTTT	CATSERLDRELFF	TRBV24-1	TRBJ2-2	.	.
TGCGCCAGCAGCTTGGGGCAGGGGGAGGCCCAGTACTTC	CASSLGQGEAQYF	TRBV5-1	TRBJ2-5	.	.
TGTGCCTGGAGTCCGGGGACTGGCACAGATACGCAGTATTTT	CAWSPGTGTDTQYF	TRBV30	TRBJ2-3	.	.